The 14 T cell receptor beta chains reported below all come from one sample, sequenced in a study of blood T cell repertoires in COVID-19. Only in-frame clones appear in the TCRdb table, and some are missing; sequencing was by immunoSEQ multiplex PCR. This table has a few hundred thousand clones, 88% appearing once. The sample taken for sequencing was peripheral blood. Receptors were obtained from a woman in her forties who had recovered from COVID-19.

Notes on this clone: Other DNA sequences of this sample code for an identical CDR3. The rearrangement links TRBV18 to TRBJ2-5; TRBD1 matches at 8 bases. Germline V gene sequence: CDR1 KGHSH, CDR2 LQKENI. Trimming cost V 5 bases and J 2 bases; bases outside gene matches: 1. The CDR3 spans 13 residues. In DNA form, the CDR3 reads TGTGCCAGCTCAAGGGACAGGCAAGAGACCCAGTACTTC. Protein sequence: CASSRDRQETQYF.

V is TRBV5-1 and J is TRBJ2-2; the D gene is possibly TRBD2 (5 bases). V lost 1 base, J lost 8 bases, and 12 bases lay in between. The CDR3 has 14 residues. From germline, CDR1 is SGHRS and CDR2 YFSETQ. The CDR3 DNA follows: TGCGCCAGCAGCTTGTTAAGCGGACCTGGGGAGCTGTTTTTT. Amino acids: CASSLLSGPGELFF.

The V call is TRBV6-2 or TRBV6-3, the J call TRBJ2-3; D is ambiguous. This CDR3 has 14 amino acids. The germline V and J ends were trimmed by 2 bases and 12 bases, with 18 bases remaining between them. CDR1 is MNHEY and CDR2 is SVGEGT in the germline V gene. The CDR3 spells CASSYGPDPLLQYF. In nucleotides, the CDR3 is TGTGCCAGCAGTTACGGGCCAGACCCGCTACTCCAGTATTTT.

The CDR3 reads CASSPRGRNTGELFF. The CDR3 nucleotides are TGTGCCAGCAGCCCCCGGGGGAGAAACACCGGGGAGCTGTTTTTT. The genes are TRBV5-4 and TRBJ2-2; tentative D call: TRBD2 (6 bases). The germline gives CDR1 SGHNT, CDR2 YYREEE (reference sequence). Trimming removed 4 bases from V and 2 bases from J, with 12 bases in between. The CDR3 sequence is 15 residues long.

The genes are TRBV7-3 and TRBJ2-2; D unclear. This CDR3 region has 17 residues. Germline values: CDR1 SGHTA, CDR2 FQGTGA. V lost 5 bases and J lost 2, with 18 bases in between. The DNA for the CDR3 is TGTGCCAGCAGCCAGTTGCCAACCAGTCCCAACACCGGGGAGCTGTTTTTT. This gives the protein CASSQLPTSPNTGELFF.

The rearrangement joins TRBV5-4 to TRBJ2-4; D not certain. The CDR3 runs 17 residues. Per germline, CDR1 SGHNT and CDR2 YYREEE (reference sequence). Trimming removed 1 base at V and 0 bases at J, with 14 bases between. CDR3 loop: CASSLSLGQLAKNIQYF. In DNA form, the CDR3 reads TGTGCCAGCAGCTTGTCCCTTGGGCAGCTAGCCAAAAACATTCAGTACTTC.

The chain couples TRBV5-1 to TRBJ2-7; no clear D. The germline V gene has CDR1 SGHRS and CDR2 YFSETQ. V lost 0 bases and J lost 3, with 7 bases in between. The CDR3 loop spans 13 amino acids. The CDR3 DNA is TGCGCCAGCAGCTTGGGGCAGGTCTACGAGCAGTACTTC. Protein product: CASSLGQVYEQYF.

V gene TRBV2 combines with J gene TRBJ1-5, with unresolved D. The V end was cut by 7 bases, the J end by 2 bases, with 12 bases between. The CDR3 has 14 amino acids. The germline CDR1 and CDR2 sequences are SNHLY and FYNNEI. In DNA, the CDR3 is TGTGCCAGCAAGGACTCGGAGGGCAATCAGCCCCAGCATTTT. It specifies CASKDSEGNQPQHF.

V is TRBV29-1 and J is TRBJ2-1; D perhaps matches TRBD2 (5 bases). V gave up 6 bases and J gave up 9 bases, with 21 bases separating them. The CDR3 extends over 14 amino acids. The germline CDR1 and CDR2 sequences are SQVTM and ANQGSEA. CDR3 amino acids: CSVPQRAGWGEQFF. DNA for the CDR3: TGCAGCGTGCCCCAACGGGCGGGTTGGGGTGAGCAGTTCTTC.

The chain recombines TRBV30 with TRBJ1-1; D is ambiguous. Trimming removed 2 bases at V and 2 bases at J, with 9 bases between. The CDR3 extends over 13 amino acids. Germline V CDR1 and CDR2: GTSNPN, SVGIG (reference sequence). Written as DNA, the CDR3 is TGTGCCTGGAGTACCGACACTAACACTGAAGCTTTCTTT. Translated, it gives CAWSTDTNTEAFF.

In nucleotides, the CDR3 is TGTGCCAGCAGGGCCGGGACAGGGGGCTGGAGGGGCACAGATACGCAGTATTTT. Its protein product is CASRAGTGGWRGTDTQYF. This chain connects TRBV6-4 to TRBJ2-3; TRBD1 agrees at 12 bases. The CDR3 is 18 residues long. V trimming: 6 bases; J trimming: 1 base; junction bases outside the gene matches: 11. Per germline, CDR1 MRHNA and CDR2 SNTAGT.

V is TRBV20-1 and J is TRBJ1-1, with TRBD1 as a possible D gene (6 bases). The germline CDR1 and CDR2 sequences are DFQATT and SNEGSKA (reference sequence). Trimming shortened V by 5 bases and J by 7 bases, and 8 bases separated the two germline ends. This CDR3 is 10 amino acids long. CDR3 residues: CSALRGEAFF. The CDR3 nucleotides read TGCAGTGCTCTCAGGGGTGAAGCTTTCTTT.

This chain connects TRBV4-2 to TRBJ1-1; 12 nucleotides agree with TRBD1. The V gene end was trimmed by 4 bases and the J gene end by 8 bases; junction bases not matched to a gene: 2. This CDR3 is built from 13 residues. Germline V gene lookup returns CDR1 LGHNA and CDR2 YNFKEQ. CDR3 DNA sequence: TGTGCCAGCAGCCGCGGGACAGGGGGCGAAGCTTTCTTT. Its protein is CASSRGTGGEAFF.

The chain uses TRBV6-5 and TRBJ2-5, with 8 bases fitting TRBD1. This CDR3 contains 13 residues. Trimming cost V 6 bases and J 2 bases; bases outside gene matches: 2. Per germline, CDR1 MNHEY and CDR2 SVGAGI. CDR3 protein: CASRGTGQETQYF. In DNA form, the CDR3 reads TGTGCCAGCAGGGGGACAGGTCAAGAGACCCAGTACTTC.